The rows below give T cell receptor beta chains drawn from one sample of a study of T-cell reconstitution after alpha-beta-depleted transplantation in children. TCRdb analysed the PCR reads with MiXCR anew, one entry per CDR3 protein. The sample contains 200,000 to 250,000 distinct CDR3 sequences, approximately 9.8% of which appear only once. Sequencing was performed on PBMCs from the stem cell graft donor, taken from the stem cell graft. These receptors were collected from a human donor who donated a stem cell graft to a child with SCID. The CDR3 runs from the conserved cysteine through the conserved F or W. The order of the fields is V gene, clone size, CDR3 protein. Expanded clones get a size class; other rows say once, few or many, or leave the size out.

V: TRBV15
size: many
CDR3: CATSRGGVDTQYF

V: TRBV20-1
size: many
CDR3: CSARPRDRGITEAFF

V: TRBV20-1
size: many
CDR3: CSAIAWGDATNEKLFF

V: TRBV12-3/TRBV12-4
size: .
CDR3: CASSDGPAGEQYF

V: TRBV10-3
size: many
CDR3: CAISGGGPRGEQFF

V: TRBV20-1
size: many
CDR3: CSARAGDASYEQYF

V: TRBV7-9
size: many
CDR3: CASRPTGTAGDTQYF

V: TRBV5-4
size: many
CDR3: CASSLEVGWRGLEGTEAFF

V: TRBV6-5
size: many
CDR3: CASSRGQGTYGYTF

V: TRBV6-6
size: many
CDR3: CASYLAGPYQETQYF

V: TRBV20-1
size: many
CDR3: CSASSGTGSYEQYF

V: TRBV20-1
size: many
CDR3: CSAIRTGGRSNEQFF

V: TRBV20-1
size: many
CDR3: CSASHQGTSGGLSSYNEQFF

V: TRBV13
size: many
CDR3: CASSRTPKTTPIYEQYF

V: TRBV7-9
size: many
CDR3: CASSLAGGPYGYTF

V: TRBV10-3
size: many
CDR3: CAISDQRIGTTEAFF

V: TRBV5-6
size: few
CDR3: CASSLFLSGEGGKGSPYEQYF

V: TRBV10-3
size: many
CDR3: CAIGQGSNQPQHF

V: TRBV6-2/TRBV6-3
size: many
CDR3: CATNNGGRSYEQYF

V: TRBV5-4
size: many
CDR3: CAASRGQGARTGELFF

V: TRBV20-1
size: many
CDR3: CSARTRAGMGYTF

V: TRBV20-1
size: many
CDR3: CSARVPGLAGGITDTQYF

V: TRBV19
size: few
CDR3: CASSWGQLNQPQHF

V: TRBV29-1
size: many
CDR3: CSVELQGGTEAFF

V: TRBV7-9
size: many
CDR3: CASSLGHSYEQYF

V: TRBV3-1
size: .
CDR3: CASSQDSGEGTEAFF

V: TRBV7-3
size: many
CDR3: CASSFTGTLNTGELFF

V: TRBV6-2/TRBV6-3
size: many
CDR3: CASSQLAPSYNEQFF

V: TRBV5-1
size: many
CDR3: CASSSDRERRNTEAFF

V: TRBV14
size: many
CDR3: CASSQGGVSTEAFF

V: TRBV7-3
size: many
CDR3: CASSLRGVNEQFF

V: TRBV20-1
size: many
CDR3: CSAQRDSNQPQHF

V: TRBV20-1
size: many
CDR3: CSARALPDREGLTEAFF

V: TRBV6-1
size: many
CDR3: CASGRTGDTGELFF

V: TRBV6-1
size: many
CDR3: CASSENPGDTGELFF

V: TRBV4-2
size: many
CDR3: CASSQDRTGAENTEAFF

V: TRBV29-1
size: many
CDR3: CSVEVQDGANYGYTF

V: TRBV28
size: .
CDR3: CASSPGGAGGDTQYF

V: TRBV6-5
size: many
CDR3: CASSYTGGLGGKDTQYF

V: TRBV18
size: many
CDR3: CASSPGNQADTQYF

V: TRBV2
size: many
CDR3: CASSQGLAGLDIQYF

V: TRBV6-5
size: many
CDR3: CASSYAGPANTGELFF

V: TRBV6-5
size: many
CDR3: CASSYRGARYGTGEQFF

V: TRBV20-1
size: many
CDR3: CSASRTSGGPEETQYF

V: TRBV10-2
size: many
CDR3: CASSARREGSPLHF

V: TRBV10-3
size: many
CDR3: CAISGRTSGGASPYNEQFF

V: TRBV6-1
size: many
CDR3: CASSEDRGSTDTQYF

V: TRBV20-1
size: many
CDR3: CSARDKVAIETQYF

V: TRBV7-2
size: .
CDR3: CASSPGAGLNTEAFF

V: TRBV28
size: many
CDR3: CASSFISTGELFF

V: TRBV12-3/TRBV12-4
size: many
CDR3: CASSLRGSAPEAFF

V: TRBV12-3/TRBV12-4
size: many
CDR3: CASSLVSGARYF

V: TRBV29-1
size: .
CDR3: CSAGQDSYEQYF

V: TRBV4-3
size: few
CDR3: CASSHSRDSPYTF

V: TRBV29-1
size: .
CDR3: CSAEGQMNTEAFF

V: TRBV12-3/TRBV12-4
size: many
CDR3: CASSPPEGGDTDTQYF

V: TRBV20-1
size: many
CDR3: CSATRQGSTDTQYF